This T cell receptor beta chain was profiled in a study of control samples from healthy donors and cancer patients. The CDR3 sequence is 13 residues long. V lost 0 bases, J lost 4 bases, and 4 bases lay in between. CDR1 is SGHAT, CDR2 FQNNGV, per germline. Only in-frame clones appear in the TCRdb table, and some are missing; sequencing was by immunoSEQ multiplex PCR. Found here are 130,000 to 150,000 clones, 80% to 90% of them singletons; the top ten hold 8.7%. The sequenced material came from blood. The clonotype was recovered from a woman in her 30s in good health. The chain carries TRBV11-2 and TRBJ1-3; no firm D call. In DNA form, the CDR3 reads TGTGCCAGCAGCTTAGACAGGGGAAACACCATATATTTT. Encoded protein: CASSLDRGNTIYF. Looking up the rest from reference TRBV11-2 and TRBJ1-3 gives the full variable domain: EAGVAQSPRYKIIEKRQSVAFWCNPISGHATLYWYQQILGQGPKLLIQFQNNGVVDDSQLPKDRFSAERLKGVDSTLKIQPAKLEDSAVYLCASSLDRGNTIYFGEGSWLTVV.